A selection of T cell receptor beta chains follows, all from one sample in a study of T-cell memory formation after mild COVID-19. One entry per CDR3 protein, called by TCRdb with MiXCR from the 5' RACE reads. The sample records hundreds of thousands of distinct CDR3 sequences, more than 15% being singletons. Sequencing input: PBMCs or a T cell subset sorted from them (not recorded which). These TCRs come from an adult woman who had mild COVID-19 (a few samples of this study predate the infection). Cell type and time point are not known. The CDR3 runs from the conserved cysteine through the conserved F or W. Each record gives: D gene, V gene, clone size, J gene, CDR3 DNA, CDR3 protein. D genes are given only for firm matches. Clone size is stated in some rows and not others, as once, few, many or a class when expanded.

D: .
V: TRBV4-1
size: few
J: TRBJ1-1
DNA: TGCGCCAGCAGCCAAGGTCGGAGCACTGAAGCTTTCTTT
CDR3: CASSQGRSTEAFF

D: .
V: TRBV7-9
size: .
J: TRBJ2-7
DNA: TGTGCCAGTAATGGACGGAGGACCTACGAGCAGTACTTC
CDR3: CASNGRRTYEQYF

D: .
V: TRBV7-8
size: .
J: TRBJ2-1
DNA: TGTGCCAGCAGCTTAGAGTGGGGCTCCTACAATGAGCAGTTCTTC
CDR3: CASSLEWGSYNEQFF

D: .
V: TRBV7-9
size: many
J: TRBJ2-7
DNA: TGTGCCAGCAGCTCCAGGACAGATACCTACGAGCAGTACTTC
CDR3: CASSSRTDTYEQYF

D: .
V: TRBV21-1
size: .
J: TRBJ1-3
DNA: TGTGCCAGCAGCAAGAAAGAGGGGCTCTCCTCTGGAAACACCATATATTTT
CDR3: CASSKKEGLSSGNTIYF

D: .
V: TRBV12-3/TRBV12-4
size: .
J: TRBJ2-1
DNA: TGTGCCAGCAGTTCCCCCCCACTGGCGGAGGCCCCAAATGAGCAGTTCTTC
CDR3: CASSSPPLAEAPNEQFF

D: TRBD1
V: TRBV30
size: few
J: TRBJ1-4
DNA: TGTGCCTGGACCTCCCAACAGGGGTGGAGTGAAAAACTGTTTTTT
CDR3: CAWTSQQGWSEKLFF

D: TRBD2
V: TRBV3-1
size: few
J: TRBJ2-5
DNA: TGTGCCAGCAGCCCCCAAGCGGCGGGAGGCGGAAAGACCCAGTACTTC
CDR3: CASSPQAAGGGKTQYF

D: TRBD2
V: TRBV24-1
size: .
J: TRBJ2-1
DNA: TGTGCCACCAGTGACACTAGGACTAGCGGGAGTGAGCAGTTCTTC
CDR3: CATSDTRTSGSEQFF

D: .
V: TRBV7-2
size: few
J: TRBJ2-6
DNA: TGTGCCAGCAGCTTAGTGTCCGGGTACGATAGCCTCTCTGGGGCCAACGTCCTGACTTTC
CDR3: CASSLVSGYDSLSGANVLTF

D: .
V: TRBV14
size: few
J: TRBJ2-7
DNA: TGTGCCAGCAGCCCCTTCGTGGGGGAGCCGGAGGGCGAGCAGTACTTC
CDR3: CASSPFVGEPEGEQYF

D: TRBD1
V: TRBV5-4
size: few
J: TRBJ2-5
DNA: TGTGCCAGCAGCCCCAGGACAGGGGTATTGGAGACCCAGTACTTC
CDR3: CASSPRTGVLETQYF

D: TRBD2
V: TRBV7-2
size: .
J: TRBJ2-7
DNA: TGTGCCAGCAGCTTCGGCTTAGCGGGGGGGCGGTACGAGCAGTACTTC
CDR3: CASSFGLAGGRYEQYF

D: TRBD2
V: TRBV9
size: many
J: TRBJ2-7
DNA: TGTGCCAGCAGCTTGGGACTAGGTTTATCCGAGCAGTACTTC
CDR3: CASSLGLGLSEQYF

D: .
V: TRBV11-2
size: few
J: TRBJ2-1
DNA: TGTGCCAGCAGATTAGGGGTGGTAGGCAATGAGCAGTTCTTC
CDR3: CASRLGVVGNEQFF

D: TRBD2
V: TRBV12-3/TRBV12-4
size: few
J: TRBJ2-2
DNA: TGTGCCACCGGGGGGAACGTCGCCGGGGAGCTGTTTTTT
CDR3: CATGGNVAGELFF

D: .
V: TRBV6-2/TRBV6-3
size: few
J: TRBJ2-3
DNA: TGTGCCAGCAGTTCGATGGAAGCGGATAGCACAGATACGCAGTATTTT
CDR3: CASSSMEADSTDTQYF

D: .
V: TRBV6-5
size: few
J: TRBJ1-5
DNA: TGTGCCAGCAGTTCTAGACAGTCTTCCAATCAGCCCCAGCATTTT
CDR3: CASSSRQSSNQPQHF

D: TRBD1
V: TRBV20-1
size: .
J: TRBJ2-7
DNA: TGCAGTGCTAGAACCGGGACAGCTACCTACGAGCAGTACTTC
CDR3: CSARTGTATYEQYF

D: .
V: TRBV27
size: .
J: TRBJ1-2
DNA: TGTGCCAGCAGTTTAACCAGGGCTGCTAACTATGGCTACACCTTC
CDR3: CASSLTRAANYGYTF

D: .
V: TRBV12-3/TRBV12-4
size: few
J: TRBJ1-1
DNA: TGTGCCAGCAGGATGACAGAGAACACTGAAGCTTTCTTT
CDR3: CASRMTENTEAFF

D: TRBD2
V: TRBV7-9
size: few
J: TRBJ2-7
DNA: TGTGCCAGCAGCTGGGGACCGGGACTAGCGGACGAGCAGTACTTC
CDR3: CASSWGPGLADEQYF

D: .
V: TRBV5-1
size: few
J: TRBJ2-7
DNA: TGCGCCAGCAGCCATCTAGGGGCTTGGGACGAGCAGTACTTC
CDR3: CASSHLGAWDEQYF

D: TRBD2
V: TRBV11-3
size: .
J: TRBJ2-2
DNA: TGTGCCATCTATAGCGGGAGCGGGCGTACCGGGGAGCTGTTTTTT
CDR3: CAIYSGSGRTGELFF

D: TRBD2
V: TRBV29-1
size: .
J: TRBJ2-3
DNA: TGCAGCGAGGGACTAGCGGGGGGTCCAGATACGCAGTATTTT
CDR3: CSEGLAGGPDTQYF

D: TRBD1
V: TRBV6-5
size: .
J: TRBJ2-1
DNA: TGTGCCAGCAGTTACTCCGCGCGATGGGGACAGGGGGCAAGGAATGAGCAGTTCTTC
CDR3: CASSYSARWGQGARNEQFF

D: .
V: TRBV29-1
size: few
J: TRBJ2-1
DNA: TGCAGCGTGGGACTCTCCTACAATGAGCAGTTCTTC
CDR3: CSVGLSYNEQFF

D: .
V: TRBV7-2
size: many
J: TRBJ2-1
DNA: TGTGCCAGCAGCTTAGTTTTCCGGGAGCAGTTCTTC
CDR3: CASSLVFREQFF

D: TRBD2
V: TRBV7-2
size: .
J: TRBJ2-1
DNA: TGTGCCAGCAGCTTATCTAGCGGGAACTACAATGAGCAGTTCTTC
CDR3: CASSLSSGNYNEQFF

D: TRBD2
V: TRBV7-8
size: few
J: TRBJ2-5
DNA: TGTGCCAGCAGCTTACGGGGGGTTGGACAGGGACTAGCGGGAGGGCCGACCCAGTACTTC
CDR3: CASSLRGVGQGLAGGPTQYF

D: TRBD1
V: TRBV6-5
size: few
J: TRBJ1-1
DNA: TGTGCCAGCAGTTACGGACAGGGCCGGGGGAACACTGAAGCTTTCTTT
CDR3: CASSYGQGRGNTEAFF

D: .
V: TRBV2
size: .
J: TRBJ2-1
DNA: TGTGCCAGCAGTGTGGAGGGGGTTAGCTACAATGAGCAGTTCTTC
CDR3: CASSVEGVSYNEQFF